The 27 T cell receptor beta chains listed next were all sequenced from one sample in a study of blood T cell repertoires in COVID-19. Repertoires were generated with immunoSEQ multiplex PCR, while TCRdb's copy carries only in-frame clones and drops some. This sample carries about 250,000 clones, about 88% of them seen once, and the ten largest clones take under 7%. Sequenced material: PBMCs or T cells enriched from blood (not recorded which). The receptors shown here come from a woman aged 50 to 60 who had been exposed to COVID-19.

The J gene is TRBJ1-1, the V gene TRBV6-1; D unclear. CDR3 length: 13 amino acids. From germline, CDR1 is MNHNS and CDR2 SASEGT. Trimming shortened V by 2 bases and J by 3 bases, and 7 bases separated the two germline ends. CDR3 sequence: CASSESRYTEAFF. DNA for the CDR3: TGTGCCAGCAGTGAATCTAGGTACACTGAAGCTTTCTTT.

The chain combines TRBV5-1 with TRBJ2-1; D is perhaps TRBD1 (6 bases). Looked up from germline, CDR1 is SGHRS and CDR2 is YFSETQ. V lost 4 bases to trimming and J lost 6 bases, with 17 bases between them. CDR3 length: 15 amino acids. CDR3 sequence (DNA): TGCGCCAGCAGCCAGACAGGTAATATGGGCAATGAGCAGTTCTTC. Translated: CASSQTGNMGNEQFF.

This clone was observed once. The CDR3 DNA reads as TGCGCCAGCAGCCAATCCAGGGGAGCTGCCTACGAGCAGTACTTC. Translated, it gives CASSQSRGAAYEQYF. The V call is TRBV4-3, the J call TRBJ2-7, with D maybe TRBD1 (6 bases). Germline CDR1 reads LGHNA; CDR2 reads YSLEER. With 2 bases removed from V and 2 bases from J, the gap between germline ends came to 13 bases. CDR3 length: 15 amino acids.

This CDR3 reads CASSLTLNRHSGNTIYF. DNA for the CDR3: TGTGCCAGCAGCTTAACCCTCAACAGACACTCTGGAAACACCATATATTTT. The chain carries TRBV7-2 and TRBJ1-3; D is unclear. There are 17 residues in the CDR3. Trimming removed 2 bases at V and 0 bases at J, with 14 bases between. The germline gives CDR1 SGHTA, CDR2 FQGNSA. Looking up the rest from reference TRBV7-2 and TRBJ1-3 gives the full variable domain: GAGVSQSPSNKVTEKGKDVELRCDPISGHTALYWYRQSLGQGLEFLIYFQGNSAPDKSGLPSDRFSAERTGGSVSTLTIQRTQQEDSAVYLCASSLTLNRHSGNTIYFGEGSWLTVV.

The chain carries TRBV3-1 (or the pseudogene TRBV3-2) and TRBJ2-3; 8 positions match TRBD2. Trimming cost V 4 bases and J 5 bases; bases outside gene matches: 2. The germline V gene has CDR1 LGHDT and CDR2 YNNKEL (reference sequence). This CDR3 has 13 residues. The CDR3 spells CASSPGGRDTQYF. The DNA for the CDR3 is TGTGCCAGCAGCCCGGGGGGGAGAGATACGCAGTATTTT.

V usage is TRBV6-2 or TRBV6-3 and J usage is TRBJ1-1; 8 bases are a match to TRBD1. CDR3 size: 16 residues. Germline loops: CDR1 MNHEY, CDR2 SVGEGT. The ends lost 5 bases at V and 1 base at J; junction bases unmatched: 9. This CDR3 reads CASSRQGLEGNTEAFF. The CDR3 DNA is TGTGCCAGCAGTCGACAGGGGCTGGAAGGGAACACTGAAGCTTTCTTT.

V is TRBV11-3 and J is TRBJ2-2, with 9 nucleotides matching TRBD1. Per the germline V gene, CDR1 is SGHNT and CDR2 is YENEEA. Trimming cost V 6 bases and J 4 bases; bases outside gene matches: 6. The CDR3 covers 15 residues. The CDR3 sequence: CASRPGTGTTGELFF. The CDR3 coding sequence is TGTGCCAGCAGACCCGGGACAGGGACCACCGGGGAGCTGTTTTTT. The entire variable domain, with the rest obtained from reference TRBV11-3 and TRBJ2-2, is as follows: EAGVVQSPRYKIIEKKQPVAFWCNPISGHNTLYWYLQNLGQGPELLIRYENEEAVDDSQLPKDRFSAERLKGVDSTLKIQPAELGDSAVYLCASRPGTGTTGELFFGEGSRLTVL.

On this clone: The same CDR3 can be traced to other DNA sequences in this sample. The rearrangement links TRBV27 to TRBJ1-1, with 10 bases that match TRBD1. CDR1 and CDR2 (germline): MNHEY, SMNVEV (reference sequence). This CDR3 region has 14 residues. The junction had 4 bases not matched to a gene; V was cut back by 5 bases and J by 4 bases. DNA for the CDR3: TGTGCCAGCAGTCCCGGACAGGGGGGCACTGAAGCTTTCTTT. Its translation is CASSPGQGGTEAFF.

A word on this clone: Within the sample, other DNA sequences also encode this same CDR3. In nucleotides, the CDR3 is TGTGCCAGCAGCTTGGGGGACAGGGGTGGGTCACCCCTCCACTTT. Its protein product is CASSLGDRGGSPLHF. The rearrangement uses TRBV5-6 and TRBJ1-6; 10 nucleotides line up with TRBD1. CDR1 and CDR2 (germline): SGHDT, YYEEEE. The V segment lost 0 bases and the J segment 10 bases; nucleotides outside the gene matches: 4. This CDR3 spans 15 amino acids.

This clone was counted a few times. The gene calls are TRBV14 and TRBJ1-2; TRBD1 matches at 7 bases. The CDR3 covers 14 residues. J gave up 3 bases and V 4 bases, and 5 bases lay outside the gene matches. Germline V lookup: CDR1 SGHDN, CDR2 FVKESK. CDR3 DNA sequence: TGTGCCAGCAGCCCTCTAGACAGGGACTATGGCTACACCTTC. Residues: CASSPLDRDYGYTF.

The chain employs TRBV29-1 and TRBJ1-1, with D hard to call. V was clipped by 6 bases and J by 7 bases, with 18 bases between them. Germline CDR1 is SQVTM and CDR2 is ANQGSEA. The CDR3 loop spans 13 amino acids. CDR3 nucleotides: TGCAGCGTGTCTCGCGGGAAAGAGAATGAAGCTTTCTTT. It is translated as CSVSRGKENEAFF.

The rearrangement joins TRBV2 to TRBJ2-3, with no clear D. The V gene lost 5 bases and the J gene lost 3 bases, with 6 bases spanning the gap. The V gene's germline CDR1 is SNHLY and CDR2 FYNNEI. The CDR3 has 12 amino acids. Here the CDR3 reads CASSIETDTQYF. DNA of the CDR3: TGTGCCAGCAGTATAGAGACAGATACGCAGTATTTT.

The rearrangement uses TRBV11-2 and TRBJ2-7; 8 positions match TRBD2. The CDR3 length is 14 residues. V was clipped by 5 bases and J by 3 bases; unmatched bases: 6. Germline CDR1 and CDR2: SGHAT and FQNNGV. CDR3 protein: CASSHRGGIYEQYF. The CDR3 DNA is TGTGCCAGCAGCCATCGGGGGGGAATCTACGAGCAGTACTTC.

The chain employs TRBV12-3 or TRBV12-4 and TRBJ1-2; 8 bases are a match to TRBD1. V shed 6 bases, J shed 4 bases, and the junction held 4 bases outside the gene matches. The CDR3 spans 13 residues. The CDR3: CASSRDRGYGYTF. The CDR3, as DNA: TGTGCCAGCAGCAGAGACAGGGGCTATGGCTACACCTTC.

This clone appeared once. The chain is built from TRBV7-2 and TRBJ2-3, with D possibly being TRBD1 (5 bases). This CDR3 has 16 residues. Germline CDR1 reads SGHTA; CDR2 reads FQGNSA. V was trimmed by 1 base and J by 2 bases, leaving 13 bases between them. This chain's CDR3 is CASSLVATAPTDTQYF. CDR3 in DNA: TGTGCCAGCAGCTTAGTTGCGACAGCACCCACAGATACGCAGTATTTT. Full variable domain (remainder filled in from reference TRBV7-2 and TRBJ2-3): GAGVSQSPSNKVTEKGKDVELRCDPISGHTALYWYRQSLGQGLEFLIYFQGNSAPDKSGLPSDRFSAERTGGSVSTLTIQRTQQEDSAVYLCASSLVATAPTDTQYFGPGTRLTVL.

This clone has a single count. The CDR3 region is CASSLLPQAGELFF. The CDR3 DNA reads as TGTGCCAGCAGCTTACTCCCCCAGGCCGGGGAGCTGTTTTTT. V and J are TRBV2 and TRBJ2-2, with no clear D. There are 14 residues in the CDR3. Looked up from germline, CDR1 is SNHLY and CDR2 is FYNNEI. The V end lost 6 bases, the J end lost 6 bases, and 14 bases lay between the germline ends.

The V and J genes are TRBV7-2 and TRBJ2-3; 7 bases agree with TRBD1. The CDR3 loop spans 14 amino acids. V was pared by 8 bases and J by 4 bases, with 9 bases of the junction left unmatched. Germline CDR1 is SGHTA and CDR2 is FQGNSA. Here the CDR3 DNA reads TGTGCCAGCCTTCGGGACAGTAGCTCAGATACGCAGTATTTT. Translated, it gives CASLRDSSSDTQYF. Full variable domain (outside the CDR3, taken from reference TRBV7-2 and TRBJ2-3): GAGVSQSPSNKVTEKGKDVELRCDPISGHTALYWYRQSLGQGLEFLIYFQGNSAPDKSGLPSDRFSAERTGGSVSTLTIQRTQQEDSAVYLCASLRDSSSDTQYFGPGTRLTVL.

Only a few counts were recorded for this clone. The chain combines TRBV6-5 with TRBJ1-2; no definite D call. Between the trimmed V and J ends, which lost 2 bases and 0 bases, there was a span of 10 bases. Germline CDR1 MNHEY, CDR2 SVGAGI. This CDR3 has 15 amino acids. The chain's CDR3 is CASSYRQVPNYGYTF. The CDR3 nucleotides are TGTGCCAGCAGTTACCGGCAGGTCCCTAACTATGGCTACACCTTC.

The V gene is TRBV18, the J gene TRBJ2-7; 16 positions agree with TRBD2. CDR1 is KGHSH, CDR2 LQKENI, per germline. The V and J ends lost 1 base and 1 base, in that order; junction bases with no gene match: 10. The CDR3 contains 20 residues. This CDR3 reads CASSPRRSGTSGGASYEQYF. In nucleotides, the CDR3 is TGTGCCAGCTCACCACGAAGGAGTGGGACTAGCGGGGGGGCTTCCTACGAGCAGTACTTC.

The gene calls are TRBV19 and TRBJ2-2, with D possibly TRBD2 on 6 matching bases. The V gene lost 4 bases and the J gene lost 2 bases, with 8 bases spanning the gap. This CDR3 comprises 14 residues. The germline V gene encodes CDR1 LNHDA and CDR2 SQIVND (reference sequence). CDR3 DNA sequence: TGTGCCAGTAGTACAGGGACTAACACCGGGGAGCTGTTTTTT. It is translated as CASSTGTNTGELFF.

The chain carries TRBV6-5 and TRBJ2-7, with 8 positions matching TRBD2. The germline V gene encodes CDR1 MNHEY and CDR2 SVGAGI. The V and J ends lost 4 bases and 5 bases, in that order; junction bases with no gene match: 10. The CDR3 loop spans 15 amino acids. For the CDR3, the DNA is TGTGCCAGCAGTTTGTACGGGGGGGCCGGGAACGAGCAGTACTTC. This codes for CASSLYGGAGNEQYF.

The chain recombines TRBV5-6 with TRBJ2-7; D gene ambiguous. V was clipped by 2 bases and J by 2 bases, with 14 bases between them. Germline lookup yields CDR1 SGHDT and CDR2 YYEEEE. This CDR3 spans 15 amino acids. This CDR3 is CASSLGTSAAYEQYF. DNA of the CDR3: TGTGCCAGCAGCTTAGGCACTTCGGCGGCCTACGAGCAGTACTTC.

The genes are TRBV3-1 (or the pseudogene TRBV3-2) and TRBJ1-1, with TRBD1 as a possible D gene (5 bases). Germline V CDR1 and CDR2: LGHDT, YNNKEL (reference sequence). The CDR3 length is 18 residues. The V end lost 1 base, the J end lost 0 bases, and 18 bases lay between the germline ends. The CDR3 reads CASSQGAGRKLLNTEAFF. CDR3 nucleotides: TGTGCCAGCAGCCAAGGAGCAGGGCGGAAACTCTTGAACACTGAAGCTTTCTTT.

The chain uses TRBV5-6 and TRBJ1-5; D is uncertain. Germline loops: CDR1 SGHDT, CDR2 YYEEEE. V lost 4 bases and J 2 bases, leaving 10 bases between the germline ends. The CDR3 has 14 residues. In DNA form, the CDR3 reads TGTGCCAGCAGCCCGTCACGGGGCAATCAGCCCCAGCATTTT. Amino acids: CASSPSRGNQPQHF.

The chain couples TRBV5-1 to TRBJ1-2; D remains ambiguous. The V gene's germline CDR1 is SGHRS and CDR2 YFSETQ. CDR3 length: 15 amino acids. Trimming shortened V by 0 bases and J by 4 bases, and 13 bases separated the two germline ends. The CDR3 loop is CASSLARQATYGYTF. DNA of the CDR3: TGCGCCAGCAGCTTGGCCAGGCAGGCAACCTATGGCTACACCTTC.

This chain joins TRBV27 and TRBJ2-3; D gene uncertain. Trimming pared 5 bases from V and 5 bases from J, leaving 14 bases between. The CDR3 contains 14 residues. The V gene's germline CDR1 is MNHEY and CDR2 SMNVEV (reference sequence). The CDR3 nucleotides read TGTGCCAGCAGTCTCCAAACCCTAAAAGATACGCAGTATTTT. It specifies CASSLQTLKDTQYF.

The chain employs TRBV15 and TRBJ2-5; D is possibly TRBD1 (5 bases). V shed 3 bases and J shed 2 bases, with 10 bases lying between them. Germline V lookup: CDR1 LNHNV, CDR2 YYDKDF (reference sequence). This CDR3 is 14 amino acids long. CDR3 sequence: CATSSSGYQETQYF. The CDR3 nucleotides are TGTGCCACCAGCAGCTCAGGGTATCAAGAGACCCAGTACTTC.